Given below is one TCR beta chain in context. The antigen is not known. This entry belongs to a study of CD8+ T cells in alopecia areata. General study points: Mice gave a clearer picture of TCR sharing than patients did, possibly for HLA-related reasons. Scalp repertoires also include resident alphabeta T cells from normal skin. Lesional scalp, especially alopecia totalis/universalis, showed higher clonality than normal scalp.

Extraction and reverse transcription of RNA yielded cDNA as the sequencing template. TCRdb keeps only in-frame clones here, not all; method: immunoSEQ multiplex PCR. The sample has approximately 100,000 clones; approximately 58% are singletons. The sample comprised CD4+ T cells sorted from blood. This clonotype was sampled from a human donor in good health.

The CDR3 DNA reads as TGTGCCAGCAGCTTAGTAGGGCGGCAAGAGACCCAGTACTTC. Amino acid sequence: CASSLVGRQETQYF. The V and J genes are TRBV11-2 and TRBJ2-5; the D is unclear. There are 14 residues in the CDR3. Germline CDR1 and CDR2: SGHAT and FQNNGV. V gave up 1 base and J gave up 2 bases, with 8 bases separating them.